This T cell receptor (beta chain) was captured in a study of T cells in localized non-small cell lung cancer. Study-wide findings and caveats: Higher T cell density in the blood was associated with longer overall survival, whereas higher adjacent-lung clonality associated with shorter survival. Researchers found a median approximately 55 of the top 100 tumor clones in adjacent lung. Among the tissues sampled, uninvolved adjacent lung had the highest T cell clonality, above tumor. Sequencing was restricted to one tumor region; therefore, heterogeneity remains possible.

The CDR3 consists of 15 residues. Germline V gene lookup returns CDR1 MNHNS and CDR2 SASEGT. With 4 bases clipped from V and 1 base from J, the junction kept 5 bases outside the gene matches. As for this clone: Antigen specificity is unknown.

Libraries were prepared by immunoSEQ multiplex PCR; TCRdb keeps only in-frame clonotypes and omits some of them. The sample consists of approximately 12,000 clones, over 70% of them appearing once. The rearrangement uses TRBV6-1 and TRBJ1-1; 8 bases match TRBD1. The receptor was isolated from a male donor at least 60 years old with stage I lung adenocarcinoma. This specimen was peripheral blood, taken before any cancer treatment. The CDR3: CASSGSGQGNTEAFF. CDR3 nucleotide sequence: TGTGCCAGCAGTGGAAGCGGACAGGGGAACACTGAAGCTTTCTTT.